This TCR beta chain was obtained from a study of blood T cell repertoires in COVID-19. About the study: Acute and convalescent COVID-19 specimens originated in the United States, Italy and Spain. T cells, B-cell-depleted T cells, or PBMCs provided the cDNA or gDNA that served as material.

V gave up 2 bases and J gave up 1 base, with 8 bases separating them. Germline loops: CDR1 LGHDT, CDR2 YNNKEL (reference sequence). The CDR3 consists of 14 residues. Original processing notes: Using reference gene primer amplification, nucleated cell counts were estimated. The method was immunoSEQ multiplex PCR; TCRdb's version includes in-frame clones alone and lacks a portion of them. Clone size and V and J calls were adopted from that table, with D and trimming inferred from the DNA. The sample has about 210,000 clones; just over 90% are singletons. This chain uses TRBV3-1 (or the pseudogene TRBV3-2) with TRBJ1-1, with a possible D match to TRBD1 (5 bases). The sequence was collected from a young man with acute or convalescent COVID-19. The sequenced sample was peripheral blood. The CDR3 sequence: CASSQPGQNTEAFF. The CDR3 DNA follows: TGTGCCAGCAGCCAACCCGGACAGAACACTGAAGCTTTCTTT.